The clone carrying this T cell receptor (beta chain) was observed a single time. Its target is unknown. The repertoire was sequenced with immunoSEQ multiplex PCR; TCRdb's copy has only in-frame clones and lacks some. The profile shows about 100,000 clones, 88% of them singletons. The sample is drawn from a study of T cell responses to AZD1222 COVID-19 vaccine. Study at large: Investigators merged groups given second doses at roughly 4 or roughly 12 weeks. Study outcomes and limitations: Nearly half of the spike-specific TCRs reportedly recognize variant regions that carry no mutations. Among the donors, most were white British and more were female, and clonal diversity was possibly underestimated.

The TCR was taken from an adult in good health. The source was peripheral blood, collected on day 0 of AZD1222 vaccination.

The CDR3 nucleotides read TGTGCTAGTGGTTTGGGTAAGGGCTCCAAAAATCAGCCCCAGCATTTT. It is translated as CASGLGKGSKNQPQHF. The V and J genes are TRBV12-5 and TRBJ1-5; D gene unclear. Germline V gene lookup returns CDR1 LGHNT and CDR2 FRNRAP. The CDR3 has 16 amino acids. V lost 1 base, J lost 4 bases, and 14 bases lay in between. Based on the CDR3 plus reference TRBV12-5 and TRBJ1-5, the full variable domain is DARVTQTPRHKVTEMGQEVTMRCQPILGHNTVFWYRQTMMQGLELLAYFRNRAPLDDSGMPKDRFSAEMPDATLATLKIQPSEPRDSAVYFCASGLGKGSKNQPQHFGDGTRLSIL.